This T cell receptor (beta chain) was identified in a study of T cell responses to AZD1222 COVID-19 vaccine. A remark on this clone: Antigen: not known.

Germline V CDR1 and CDR2: MGHRA, YSYEKL. The ends were cut back, 0 bases at V and 3 bases at J, with 9 bases in the middle. This CDR3 contains 14 residues. General study findings and limits: Donors in the cohort were predominantly white British and more often female, and clonal diversity was possibly underestimated. Among spike-specific TCRs, nearly half reportedly target unmutated variant regions. Seropositive status at baseline applied to only six AZD1222 recipients.

This table comes from immunoSEQ multiplex PCR, and its TCRdb copy is limited to in-frame clones, with some not included. This sample has tens of thousands of clones; 70% to 90% occur once, and the top ten carry roughly 19%. The specimen comprised peripheral blood, sampled on day 0 of AZD1222 vaccination. The receptor was derived from an adult in good health. The gene calls are TRBV4-1 and TRBJ2-7; D gene unclear. For the CDR3, the DNA is TGCGCCAGCAGCCAAGATCGAGGTTTCTACGAGCAGTACTTC. It encodes CASSQDRGFYEQYF.